This T cell receptor (beta chain) appears in the sequencing data of a study of blood T cell repertoires in COVID-19. CDR3 length equals 15 residues. The trim removed 7 bases at V and 0 bases at J, leaving 3 bases unmatched. Germline values: CDR1 MNHEY, CDR2 SVGAGI. Using immunoSEQ multiplex PCR, the repertoire was profiled, and TCRdb retains in-frame clones only, with some absent. The sample carries fewer than 250,000 clones, 75% to 90% recorded once. A single count supports this clone. The sequenced sample consisted of peripheral blood. This receptor was identified in a man in his sixties who had recovered from COVID-19. The J gene is TRBJ1-4, the V gene TRBV6-5; 9 bases match TRBD1. The CDR3 loop reads CASTRDRATNEKLFF. CDR3 coding DNA: TGTGCCAGCACCCGGGACAGGGCAACTAATGAAAAACTGTTTTTT.